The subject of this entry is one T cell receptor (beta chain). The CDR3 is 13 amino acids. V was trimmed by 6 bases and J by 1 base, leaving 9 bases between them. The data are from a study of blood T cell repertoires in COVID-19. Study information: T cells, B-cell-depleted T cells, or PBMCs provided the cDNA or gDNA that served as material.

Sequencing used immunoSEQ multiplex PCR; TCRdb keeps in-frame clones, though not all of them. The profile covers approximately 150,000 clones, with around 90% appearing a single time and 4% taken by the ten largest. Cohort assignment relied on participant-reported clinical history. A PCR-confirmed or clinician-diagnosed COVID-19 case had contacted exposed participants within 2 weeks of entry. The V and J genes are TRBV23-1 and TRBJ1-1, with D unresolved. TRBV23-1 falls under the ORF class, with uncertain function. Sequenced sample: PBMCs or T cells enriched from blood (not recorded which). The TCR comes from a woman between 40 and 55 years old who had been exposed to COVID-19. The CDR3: CASRNYKNTEAFF. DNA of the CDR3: TGCGCCAGCAGGAACTACAAGAACACTGAAGCTTTCTTT.